These T cell receptor beta chains were read from a single sample in a study of T cells in Graves' hyperthyroidism and ophthalmopathy. TCRdb re-called the multiplex PCR reads through MiXCR, storing one row per CDR3 protein. The sample has 490,000 or so distinct CDR3 sequences, roughly 23% seen once. The specimen was blood. The receptors originated from a woman in her sixties or seventies with Graves' ophthalmopathy. Both conserved end residues are trimmed from each CDR3. Fields, in order: V gene, clone size, CDR3 protein. Not every row has a clone size; where given, it reads once, few, many or a size class.

>TRBV6-2/TRBV6-3|-
ASSYGVGVLNYGYT
>TRBV2|many
ASSRHPNTGELF
>TRBV20-1|few
SASMGLAGSYEQY
>TRBV5-1|-
ASSERQGDNTEAF
>TRBV5-1|few
ASSLDRGSGVAF
>TRBV7-3|few
ASSQGTSGSKRETQY
>TRBV30|-
AWSGMEAF
>TRBV2|few
ASTQGNYEQY
>TRBV2|many
ASRAGQGRSEAF
>TRBV6-2/TRBV6-3|-
ASTPQGSSGGANVLT
>TRBV15|few
ATRGETQY